The present entry profiles one T cell receptor (beta chain) with its context. The antigen remains unidentified. Autoimmune disease history or systemic immunosuppression was exclusionary. The ends lost 1 base at V and 5 bases at J; junction bases unmatched: 11. The CDR3 sequence is 17 residues long. CDR1 SGHDN and CDR2 FVKESK come from the germline V gene. The data originate from a study of OX40 agonist ivuxolimab in advanced cancers. Study findings and constraints: Researchers did not determine the expanded peripheral T cells' antigen specificity. In general, CD8+ T cells held more expanded clones than CD4+ did, on average.

Clones were read by immunoSEQ multiplex PCR, and TCRdb kept only the in-frame ones, dropping some. The sample comprises 25,000 to 30,000 clones, around nine tenths of which are singletons, and about 28% rests with the top ten. This receptor was taken from an adult with an advanced solid tumor such as melanoma, head and neck, liver or kidney cancer. This rearrangement joins TRBV14 to TRBJ2-7, with TRBD2 identical over 10 bases. Sequencing used CD4+ or CD8+ T cells sorted from blood, obtained in a trial of the OX40 agonist ivuxolimab. CDR3 bases: TGTGCCAGCAGCCAAGCGGGGTTACTAGCGGGAAGGGACGAGCAGTACTTC. Protein sequence: CASSQAGLLAGRDEQYF.